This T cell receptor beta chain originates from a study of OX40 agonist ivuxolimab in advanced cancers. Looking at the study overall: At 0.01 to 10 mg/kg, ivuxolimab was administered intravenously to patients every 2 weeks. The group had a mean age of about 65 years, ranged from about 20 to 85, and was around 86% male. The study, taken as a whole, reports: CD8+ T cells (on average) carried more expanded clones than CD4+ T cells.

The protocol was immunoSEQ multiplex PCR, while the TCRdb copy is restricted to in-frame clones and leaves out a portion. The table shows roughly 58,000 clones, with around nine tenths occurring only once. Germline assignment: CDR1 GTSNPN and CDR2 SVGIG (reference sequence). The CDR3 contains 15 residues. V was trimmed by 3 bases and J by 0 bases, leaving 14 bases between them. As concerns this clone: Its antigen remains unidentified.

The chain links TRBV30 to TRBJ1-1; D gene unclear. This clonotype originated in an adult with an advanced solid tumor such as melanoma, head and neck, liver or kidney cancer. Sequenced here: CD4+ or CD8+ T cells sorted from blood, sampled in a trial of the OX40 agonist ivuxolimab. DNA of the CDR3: TGTGCCTGGAGCCCAATGTCCCCTATGAACACTGAAGCTTTCTTT. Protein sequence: CAWSPMSPMNTEAFF.